This TCR beta chain was documented in a study of blood T cell repertoires in COVID-19 (dated by TCRdb to 2018 to 2020). About the study as a whole: Samples from collaborators originated in the United States, Italy and Spain and spanned both the acute and convalescent phases of COVID-19. The material from the prospective study consisted of cDNA or gDNA derived from T cells, B-cell-depleted T cells, or PBMCs. Deeply sampled blood TCRbeta repertoires from subjects exposed to, actively infected with, or recovered from COVID-19 were included in the dataset. A freely available public database, intended as a resource for researchers studying the immune response to SARS-CoV-2, is where the repertoires were released. The samples were drawn from the first 160 participants of the ongoing ImmuneRACE study and from over 950 subjects provided by 6 global collaborators. The sample metadata nearly always contained a de-identified subject ID, COVID-19 status, age in years and sex. Where HLA class I and class II types were available, the types were taken from metadata supplied by the sample provider, not from assay-based typing.

V is shortened by 6 bases, J by 7 bases, and the region joining them spans 10 bases. Measured from the cysteine to the phenylalanine, the CDR3 is 12 residues long. Left in the record is the CDR3 DNA by itself, 36 bases read in frame from the first base. As encoded in the germline V gene, CDR1 is MNHEY while CDR2 is SVGEGT. Broad study findings and their caveats: Clinical and demographic metadata were provided uncurated, with the amount varying by source and participant.

In the case of this clone: Its antigen is still unknown. Per-base quality was not reported, and no clone a single base away is much larger than it.

A second Seattle source provided samples from volunteer blood donors who had recovered from COVID-19. Each collaborating institution followed its own protocols to collect whole blood in K2EDTA tubes. Collaborator samples were shipped for TCRbeta analysis as frozen whole blood, isolated PBMCs, or DNA extracted from either sample type. The immunoSEQ Assay, a bias-controlled multiplex PCR, was used to amplify TCRbeta CDR3 regions from genomic DNA. Per the authors' processing: Nucleated cell counts per sample were estimated from amplification of reference gene primers within the assay. To quantify the absolute abundance of each unique TCRbeta CDR3 rearrangement, sequence reads were collapsed and filtered. For each sample, productive Simpson clonality was calculated as the square root of Simpson's diversity index across productive rearrangements. TCRdb provides this immuneACCESS table in a form limited to in-frame rearrangements. Some clones are lacking; in checked studies, under half of them reflect an unresolved V gene, and why the rest are absent is not known. D and trimming come from the DNA, and the V and J calls and clone size come from that table. Present in this sample are about 310,000 clones, about 90% of which were seen just once. The ten top clones hold approximately 8.1% of the sample.

This receptor was identified in a woman between 45 and 60 years old who had recovered from COVID-19. Specimen: peripheral blood. The sequence links TRBV6-2 or TRBV6-3 to TRBJ2-1, with the D gene too uncertain to name. The nucleotide sequence is TGTGCCAGCAGCTCCCGTGTAAATGAGCAGTTCTTC. This is translated as CASSSRVNEQFF.